This T cell receptor (beta chain) emerged from a study of control samples from healthy donors and cancer patients. Clones were read by immunoSEQ multiplex PCR, and TCRdb kept only the in-frame ones, dropping some. The sample includes fewer than 200,000 clones, 90% of them seen just once. Per the germline V gene, CDR1 is SGHNT and CDR2 is YYREEE (reference sequence). V lost 3 bases to trimming and J lost 0 bases; unmatched junction nucleotides: 16. The CDR3 is made up of 20 amino acids. This clonotype originated in a woman in her 50s in good health. Sequenced: blood. V is TRBV5-4 and J is TRBJ2-3; 10 bases fit TRBD2. The CDR3 sequence: CASSSGGGLAEHTSTDTQYF. The CDR3 coding sequence is TGTGCCAGCAGCTCTGGAGGTGGACTAGCGGAACATACTAGCACAGATACGCAGTATTTT.